Listed here is a single T cell receptor (beta chain). The CDR3 sequence is 15 residues long. Trimming left V 4 bases short and J 0 bases short, with 10 bases between. Germline CDR1 and CDR2: SNHLY and FYNNEI. The sample is drawn from a study of blood T cell repertoires in COVID-19. Study background: COVID-19 samples from acute and convalescent phases originated in the United States, Italy and Spain. T cells, B-cell-depleted T cells, or PBMCs provided the cDNA or gDNA that served as material.

In the original processing: The assay estimated nucleated cells by amplifying reference gene primers. The assay was immunoSEQ multiplex PCR, and TCRdb's table has in-frame clones only and misses some. D and trimming come from the DNA, and the V and J calls and clone size come from that table. The sample holds some 50,000 clones, around 84% seen once. This chain joins TRBV2 and TRBJ1-3, with D perhaps matching TRBD1 (6 bases). The TCR sequence derives from a human donor in a cohort sampled during active COVID-19. The sequenced material came from peripheral blood. In nucleotides, the CDR3 is TGTGCCAGCAGTGCGGGGACAAACTCTGGAAACACCATATATTTT. Amino acid sequence: CASSAGTNSGNTIYF.